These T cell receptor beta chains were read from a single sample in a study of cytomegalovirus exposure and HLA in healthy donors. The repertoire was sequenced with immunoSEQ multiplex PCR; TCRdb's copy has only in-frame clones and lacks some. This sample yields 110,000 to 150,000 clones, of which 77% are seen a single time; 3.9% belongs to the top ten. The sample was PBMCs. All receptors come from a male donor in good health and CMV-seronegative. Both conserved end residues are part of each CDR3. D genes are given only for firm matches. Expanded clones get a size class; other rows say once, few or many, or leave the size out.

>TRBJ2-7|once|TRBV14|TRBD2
CASSQGLANEQYF
TGTGCCAGCAGCCAAGGACTAGCCAACGAGCAGTACTTC
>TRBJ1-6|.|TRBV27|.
CASSFRRSLWPLHF
TGTGCCAGCAGTTTCAGACGGAGTCTGTGGCCCCTCCACTTT
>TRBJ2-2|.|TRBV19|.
CASSIGGGGGAGELFF
TGTGCCAGTAGTATAGGGGGTGGTGGGGGCGCCGGGGAGCTGTTTTTT
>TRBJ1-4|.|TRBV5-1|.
CASSTMGGTLGNEKLFF
TGCGCCAGCAGCACCATGGGGGGGACACTGGGGAATGAAAAACTGTTTTTT
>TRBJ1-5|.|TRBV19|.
CASRRQIYSNQPQHF
TGTGCCAGTAGAAGACAGATTTATAGCAATCAGCCCCAGCATTTT
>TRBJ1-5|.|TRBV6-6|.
CASGRAGGDQPQHF
TGTGCCAGCGGGCGGGCGGGGGGCGATCAGCCCCAGCATTTT
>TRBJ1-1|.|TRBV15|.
CATSRDPEGLTEAFF
TGTGCCACCAGCAGAGATCCGGAGGGTTTGACTGAAGCTTTCTTT
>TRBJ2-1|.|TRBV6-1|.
CASSEGRDYNEQFF
TGTGCCAGCAGTGAAGGGCGGGACTACAATGAGCAGTTCTTC
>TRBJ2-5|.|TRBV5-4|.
CASSWGRGQETQYF
TGTGCCAGCAGCTGGGGCAGGGGCCAAGAGACCCAGTACTTC
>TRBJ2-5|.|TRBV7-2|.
CASSLARSSAETQYF
TGTGCCAGCAGCTTAGCTCGTAGCTCCGCGGAGACCCAGTACTTC
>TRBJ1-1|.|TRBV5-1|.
CASSPFFMNTEAFF
TGCGCCAGCAGTCCGTTTTTTATGAACACTGAAGCTTTCTTT
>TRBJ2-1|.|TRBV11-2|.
CASREARAGTYNEQFF
TGTGCCAGCAGAGAGGCGCGGGCCGGGACCTACAATGAGCAGTTCTTC
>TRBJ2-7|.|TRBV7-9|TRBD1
CASSPGDSLSYEQYF
TGTGCCAGCAGCCCAGGGGACAGTCTTTCCTACGAGCAGTACTTC
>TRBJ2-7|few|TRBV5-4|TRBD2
CASSPSGRGYEQYF
TGTGCCAGCAGCCCTAGCGGGAGAGGCTACGAGCAGTACTTC
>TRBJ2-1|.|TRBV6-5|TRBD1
CASSKPGQGHNEQFF
TGTGCCAGCAGCAAACCGGGACAGGGACACAATGAGCAGTTCTTC
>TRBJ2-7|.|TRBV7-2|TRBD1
CASSPPLGQVSYEQYF
TGTGCCAGCAGCCCCCCTCTAGGACAGGTGTCCTACGAGCAGTACTTC
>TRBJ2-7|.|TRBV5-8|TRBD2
CASSLTPGLGNEQYF
TGTGCCAGCAGCTTAACACCGGGACTAGGCAACGAGCAGTACTTC
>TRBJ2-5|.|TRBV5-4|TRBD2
CASSLELAGKETQYF
TGTGCCAGCAGCTTGGAACTAGCGGGGAAAGAGACCCAGTACTTC
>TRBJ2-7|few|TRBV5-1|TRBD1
CASSLGQGREQYF
TGCGCCAGCAGCTTGGGACAGGGACGCGAGCAGTACTTC
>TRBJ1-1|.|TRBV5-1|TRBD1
CASSYRDSLSNTEAFF
TGCGCCAGCAGCTACCGGGACAGCCTTTCGAACACTGAAGCTTTCTTT
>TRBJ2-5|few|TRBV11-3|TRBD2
CASSSGLAGARETQYF
TGTGCCAGCAGCTCTGGACTAGCGGGGGCTCGGGAGACCCAGTACTTC
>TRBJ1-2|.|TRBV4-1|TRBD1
CASSPGEGGAYGYTF
TGCGCCAGCAGCCCTGGGGAAGGGGGCGCGTATGGCTACACCTTC
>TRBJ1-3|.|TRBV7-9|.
CASSLPGVGAGNTIYF
TGTGCCAGCAGCTTACCCGGGGTAGGAGCTGGAAACACCATATATTTT
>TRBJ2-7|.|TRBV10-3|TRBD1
CAISERDRGLEQYF
TGTGCCATCAGTGAGAGGGACAGGGGCCTGGAGCAGTACTTC
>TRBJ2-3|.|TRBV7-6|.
CASSLALAGYSTDTQYF
TGTGCCAGCAGCTTAGCTCTGGCGGGATATAGCACAGATACGCAGTATTTT
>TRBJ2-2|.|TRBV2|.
CASDRKNTGELFF
TGTGCCAGTGACAGGAAGAACACCGGGGAGCTGTTTTTT
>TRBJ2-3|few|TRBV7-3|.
CASSQVLAVTDTQYF
TGTGCCAGCAGTCAAGTGTTAGCGGTCACAGATACGCAGTATTTT
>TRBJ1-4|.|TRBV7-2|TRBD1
CASSGQGYEKLFF
TGTGCCAGCAGCGGACAGGGATATGAAAAACTGTTTTTT
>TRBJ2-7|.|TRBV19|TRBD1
CASSPGQGKSYEQYF
TGTGCCAGTAGCCCGGGACAGGGGAAATCCTACGAGCAGTACTTC
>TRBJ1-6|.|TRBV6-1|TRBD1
CASSTGGSSPLHF
TGTGCCAGCAGTACAGGGGGTTCTTCACCCCTCCACTTT
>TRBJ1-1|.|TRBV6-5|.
CASTKGGMNTEAFF
TGTGCCAGCACCAAGGGGGGGATGAACACTGAAGCTTTCTTT
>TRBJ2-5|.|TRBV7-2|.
CASSLELMETQYF
TGTGCCAGCAGCTTAGAACTGATGGAGACCCAGTACTTC
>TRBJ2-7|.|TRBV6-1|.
CASTARANYEQYF
TGTGCCAGCACCGCCAGGGCTAACTACGAGCAGTACTTC
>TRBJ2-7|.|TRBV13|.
CASSRGGEQYF
TGTGCCAGCAGCCGAGGGGGAGAGCAGTACTTC
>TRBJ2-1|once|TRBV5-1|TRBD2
CASSPGGLAVNEQFF
TGCGCCAGCAGCCCAGGAGGACTAGCAGTTAATGAGCAGTTCTTC
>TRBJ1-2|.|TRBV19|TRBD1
CASSLRTGLGVYGYTF
TGTGCCAGTAGTCTCAGGACAGGGCTTGGGGTTTATGGCTACACCTTC
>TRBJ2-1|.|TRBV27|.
CASRIFTGDSYNEQFF
TGTGCCAGCAGGATTTTTACAGGTGACTCCTACAATGAGCAGTTCTTC
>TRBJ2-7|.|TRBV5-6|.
CASSYREARGYEQYF
TGTGCCAGCAGCTACCGGGAAGCCAGGGGTTACGAGCAGTACTTC
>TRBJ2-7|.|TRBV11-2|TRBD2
CASSPRTSGIPYEQYF
TGTGCCAGCAGCCCACGGACTAGCGGGATCCCCTACGAGCAGTACTTC